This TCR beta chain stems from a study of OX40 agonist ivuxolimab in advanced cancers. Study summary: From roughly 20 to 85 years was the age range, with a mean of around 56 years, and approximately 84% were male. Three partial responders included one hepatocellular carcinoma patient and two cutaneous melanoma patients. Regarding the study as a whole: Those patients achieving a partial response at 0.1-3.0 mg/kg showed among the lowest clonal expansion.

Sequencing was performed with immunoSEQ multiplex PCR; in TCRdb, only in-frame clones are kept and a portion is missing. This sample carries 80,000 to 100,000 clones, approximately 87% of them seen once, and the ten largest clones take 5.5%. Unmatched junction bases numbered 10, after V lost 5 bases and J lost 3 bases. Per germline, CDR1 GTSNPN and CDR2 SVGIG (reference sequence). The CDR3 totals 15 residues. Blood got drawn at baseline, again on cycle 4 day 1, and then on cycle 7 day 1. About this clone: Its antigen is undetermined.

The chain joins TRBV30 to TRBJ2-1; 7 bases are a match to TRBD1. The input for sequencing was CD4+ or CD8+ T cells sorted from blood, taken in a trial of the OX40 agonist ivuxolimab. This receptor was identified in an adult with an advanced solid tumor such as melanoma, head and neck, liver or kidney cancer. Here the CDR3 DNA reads TGTGCCTGGTCAGAGGGGGCCCGGTACTACAATGAGCAGTTCTTC. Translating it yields CAWSEGARYYNEQFF.